Following are 32 T cell receptor beta chains from one sample sequenced in a study of blood T cells in healthy people across ages (dated by TCRdb to the mid-2010s). The library was obtained by 5' RACE. Sequencing relied on an Illumina HiSeq 2500. The second PCR ran for roughly 7 to 12 cycles and used a J-beta primer mix along with a sample-barcoded 5' primer. TCRdb redid the processing of the public reads, applying fastp at Q25 and MiXCR, and retained in-frame beta chains. Duplicate CDR3 protein sequences are folded into a single record with the most common DNA and genes. The sample includes about 2 million distinct CDR3 sequences, with around half observed a single time. The top ten clonotypes cover roughly 2% of the sample. Sequences were obtained from blood. Every receptor here comes from a woman aged 40 to 49 in good health.

The chain couples TRBV7-9 to TRBJ1-4; D is perhaps TRBD1 (5 bases). Germline values: CDR1 SEHNR, CDR2 FQNEAQ (reference sequence). This CDR3 has 15 amino acids. Trimming left V 5 bases short and J 4 bases short, with 14 bases between. Written as DNA, the CDR3 is TGTGCCAGCAGCACTTGGGGACCGAATAATGAAAAACTGTTTTTT. This codes for CASSTWGPNNEKLFF.

This clonotype has only a few counts. The chain has TRBV4-3 and TRBJ2-3, with 11 bases that match TRBD2. J gave up 8 bases and V 2 bases, and 6 bases lay outside the gene matches. Per germline, CDR1 LGHNA and CDR2 YSLEER. CDR3 length equals 15 residues. The CDR3 nucleotides read TGCGCCAGCAGCCAATTAGCGGGGGGGCCTGGTACGCAGTATTTT. Translated: CASSQLAGGPGTQYF.

The chain carries TRBV6-2 or TRBV6-3 and TRBJ2-4, with D possibly TRBD1 on 6 matching bases. Germline V gene lookup returns CDR1 MNHEY and CDR2 SVGEGT. CDR3 length: 15 amino acids. The germline V and J ends were trimmed by 5 bases and 4 bases, with 15 bases remaining between them. Here the CDR3 DNA reads TGTGCCAGCAGTCCCCGAGGACAGCCTAAAAACATTCAGTACTTC. Translation gives CASSPRGQPKNIQYF.

V usage is TRBV7-2 and J usage is TRBJ2-5; 10 nucleotides agree with TRBD2. The V and J ends lost 3 bases and 2 bases, in that order; junction bases with no gene match: 9. CDR1 and CDR2 from the germline V gene are SGHTA and FQGNSA. The CDR3 spans 17 residues. The CDR3 region is CASSFRPLAGVQETQYF. CDR3 DNA: TGTGCCAGCAGCTTTCGCCCTCTAGCGGGGGTGCAAGAGACCCAGTACTTC.

This clonotype was picked up a small number of times. This chain joins TRBV15 and TRBJ1-4; 8 bases are a match to TRBD1. There are 14 residues in the CDR3. Germline V gene data show CDR1 as LNHNV and CDR2 as YYDKDF (reference sequence). Trimming removed 3 bases from V and 6 bases from J; junction bases left unmatched: 3. CDR3 region: CATSRDRADEKLFF. The CDR3 coding sequence is TGTGCCACCAGCAGGGACAGGGCAGATGAAAAACTGTTTTTT.

This clonotype turned up a few times. J is TRBJ2-3 and V is TRBV9; D ambiguous. Germline V lookup: CDR1 SGDLS, CDR2 YYNGEE. This CDR3 is 15 amino acids long. Trimming removed 2 bases from V and 1 base from J, with 11 bases in between. CDR3 bases: TGTGCCAGCAGCGTGAACCTAGGCGGCACAGATACGCAGTATTTT. It yields the protein CASSVNLGGTDTQYF.

The chain combines TRBV7-9 with TRBJ2-1, with D perhaps being TRBD1 or TRBD2 (6 bases each). This CDR3 comprises 15 residues. The germline V gene has CDR1 SEHNR and CDR2 FQNEAQ (reference sequence). V lost 6 bases and J lost 7, with 19 bases in between. CDR3: CASSPWGAAANEQFF. CDR3 in DNA: TGTGCCAGCAGTCCCTGGGGGGCTGCAGCAAATGAGCAGTTCTTC. The full variable domain, in which reference TRBV7-9 and TRBJ2-1 provide the parts outside the CDR3, is DTGVSQNPRHKITKRGQNVTFRCDPISEHNRLYWYRQTLGQGPEFLTYFQNEAQLEKSRLLSDRFSAERPKGSFSTLEIQRTEQGDSAMYLCASSPWGAAANEQFFGPGTRLTVL.

On this clonotype: The junction and the germline gene differ at one end; a read error may be behind it. The rearrangement uses TRBV6-6 and TRBJ2-1; D is ambiguous. The CDR3 has 15 amino acids. CDR1 is MNHNY, CDR2 SVGAGI, per germline (reference sequence). This CDR3 reads CTSSSQWSSYNEQFF. In DNA form, the CDR3 reads TGTACCAGCAGTTCCCAGTGGAGCTCCTACAATGAGCAGTTCTTC.

V usage is TRBV12-3 or TRBV12-4 and J usage is TRBJ2-1, with D possibly matching TRBD2 (5 bases). CDR3 length equals 13 residues. The germline V and J ends were trimmed by 7 bases and 5 bases, with 12 bases remaining between them. The DNA for the CDR3 is TGTGCCAGCAAAACCGGGGAAAACAATGAGCAGTTCTTC. It translates to CASKTGENNEQFF.

The J gene is TRBJ1-4, the V gene TRBV2; 7 bases are shared with TRBD1. J lost 12 bases, V lost 6 bases, and 10 bases had no gene match. Germline values: CDR1 SNHLY, CDR2 FYNNEI. The CDR3 sequence is 13 residues long. CDR3 DNA: TGTGCCAGCAGCGAGGACAGGAGGAGGGAACTGTTTTTT. Translating gives CASSEDRRRELFF.

The rearrangement links TRBV15 to TRBJ2-7, with TRBD2 matching 10 bases. The J call may not be correct, given that the DNA end is closer to TRBJ2-5. Germline V gene sequence: CDR1 LNHNV, CDR2 YYDKDF (reference sequence). This CDR3 contains 19 residues. CDR3 DNA: TGTGCCACCAGCAGAGATTCAAGGCTAGCGGGGGCCCTCCCAGAGACCCAGTACTTC. Translating gives CATSRDSRLAGALPETQYF.

The chain recombines TRBV20-1 with TRBJ2-5, with 7 bases fitting TRBD1. The germline V gene has CDR1 DFQATT and CDR2 SNEGSKA (reference sequence). J was trimmed by 5 bases and V by 0 bases; bases with no gene match: 3. The CDR3 consists of 13 residues. This CDR3 reads CSARETGTETQYF. Here the CDR3 DNA reads TGCAGTGCTAGAGAGACAGGGACGGAGACCCAGTACTTC.

The chain combines TRBV15 with TRBJ2-5, with D perhaps given as TRBD1 or TRBD2 (5 bases each). The CDR3 has 13 residues. Per germline, CDR1 LNHNV and CDR2 YYDKDF (reference sequence). Trimming took off 9 bases at V and 0 bases at J, with 11 bases between the two ends. CDR3 sequence reads: CATGTRYQETQYF. CDR3 sequence (DNA): TGTGCCACGGGGACCAGGTACCAAGAGACCCAGTACTTC.

There are many counts of this clonotype. The chain uses TRBV20-1 and TRBJ2-1; D is perhaps TRBD2 (5 bases). Trimming removed 3 bases from V and 6 bases from J, with 15 bases in between. The CDR3 is 14 residues long. In germline, CDR1 is DFQATT, CDR2 SNEGSKA (reference sequence). Here the CDR3 reads CSASSGRRPNEQFF. In DNA, the CDR3 is TGCAGTGCTAGCAGCGGACGGAGGCCCAATGAGCAGTTCTTC.

The rearrangement uses TRBV4-2 and TRBJ2-7, with a weak D call TRBD1 (6 bases). V gave up 4 bases and J gave up 5 bases, with 15 bases separating them. The CDR3 has 14 amino acids. CDR1 is LGHNA and CDR2 is YNFKEQ in the germline V gene. In DNA, the CDR3 is TGTGCCAGCAGCCCAAGGACAGTTCCTAACGAGCAGTACTTC. Translation gives CASSPRTVPNEQYF.

To note about this clonotype: Germline is not matched at one junction end, which may reflect a read error. This chain joins TRBV6-6 and TRBJ1-2; D is undetermined. The CDR3 totals 10 residues. Germline values: CDR1 MNHNY, CDR2 SVGAGI (reference sequence). CDR3 nucleotides: TGTGTCAGCAGCCAGGAAGGCTACACCTTC. Encoded protein: CVSSQEGYTF.

This chain joins TRBV3-1 and TRBJ1-1; D call uncertain. Trimming took off 4 bases at V and 6 bases at J, with 12 bases between the two ends. This CDR3 has 13 amino acids. Germline loops: CDR1 LGHDT, CDR2 YNNKEL (reference sequence). Here the CDR3 reads CASSRNLIAEAFF. CDR3 coding DNA: TGTGCCAGCAGCCGCAACTTAATCGCTGAAGCTTTCTTT. Using reference TRBV3-1 and TRBJ1-1 for the parts outside the CDR3, the full variable domain is DTAVSQTPKYLVTQMGNDKSIKCEQNLGHDTMYWYKQDSKKFLKIMFSYNNKELIINETVPNRFSPKSPDKAHLNLHINSLELGDSAVYFCASSRNLIAEAFFGQGTRLTVV.

This clonotype was counted between two and nine times. The rearrangement joins TRBV29-1 to TRBJ2-1; 13 bases are a match to TRBD2. The CDR3 contains 18 residues. Germline V lookup: CDR1 SQVTM, CDR2 ANQGSEA. J lost 2 bases, V lost 3 bases, and 10 bases had no gene match. In nucleotides, the CDR3 is TGCAGCGTTGACACCGGGACTAGCGGGGTCGAGCCCTACAATGAGCAGTTCTTC. Protein sequence: CSVDTGTSGVEPYNEQFF.

This clonotype was picked up a small number of times. CDR3 nucleotide sequence: TGTGCCAGCAGTTCCGGACTCTACCAAGTCTATGGCTACACCTTC. Protein sequence: CASSSGLYQVYGYTF. The V gene is TRBV12-3 or TRBV12-4, the J gene TRBJ1-2; D is undetermined. The CDR3 loop spans 15 amino acids. With 4 bases removed from V and 4 bases from J, the gap between germline ends came to 16 bases.

The sample holds one count of this clonotype. V and J are TRBV24-1 and TRBJ2-5, with 13 bases that match TRBD2. The CDR3 totals 18 residues. Per germline, CDR1 KGHDR and CDR2 SFDVKD. With V trimmed by 0 bases and J by 5 bases, 8 bases remained unmatched. In DNA form, the CDR3 reads TGTGCCACCAGTGATTTGACTAGCGGGGGGGCCTCCCGGGAGACCCAGTACTTC. It encodes CATSDLTSGGASRETQYF.

Concerning this clonotype: An end of the junction differs from the germline gene, which may be a read error. The gene calls are TRBV7-2 and TRBJ1-5; a possible D gene is TRBD1 (6 bases). The CDR3 has 15 residues. The germline gives CDR1 SGHTA, CDR2 FQGNSA. CDR3 residues: CASSLTGAGNRPQHF. In nucleotides, the CDR3 is TGTGCCAGCAGCTTAACGGGGGCTGGGAATCGGCCCCAGCATTTT.

V usage is TRBV12-3 or TRBV12-4 and J usage is TRBJ2-3; D tentatively reads TRBD1 or TRBD2 (5 bases each). V gave up 6 bases and J gave up 2 bases, with 18 bases separating them. This CDR3 contains 16 residues. The CDR3 DNA reads TGTGCCAGCAGCCTTACTCCGGGGCCCTCCACAGATACGCAGTATTTT. It is translated as CASSLTPGPSTDTQYF.

This chain links TRBV20-1 with TRBJ2-3, with 7 nucleotides matching TRBD2. Trimming took 3 bases from V and 0 from J; bases not matched to a gene: 3. Germline CDR1 and CDR2: DFQATT and SNEGSKA (reference sequence). The CDR3 consists of 14 residues. This chain's CDR3 is CSARGDYSTDTQYF. The DNA for the CDR3 is TGCAGTGCTAGGGGGGACTATAGCACAGATACGCAGTATTTT.

This clonotype was picked up one time. V is TRBV5-6 and J is TRBJ2-7; 7 positions match TRBD1. Per the germline V gene, CDR1 is SGHDT and CDR2 is YYEEEE. Germline trimming cut 6 bases from V and 3 bases from J; bases unmatched to any gene: 18. The CDR3 spans 17 residues. CDR3 DNA: TGTGCCAGCACCACTGACAAAGGGGGCAGGCGTAACTACGAGCAGTACTTC. Residues: CASTTDKGGRRNYEQYF.

V usage is TRBV5-1 and J usage is TRBJ2-5; 10 nucleotides align to TRBD2. Germline V gives CDR1 SGHRS, CDR2 YFSETQ. J gave up 3 bases and V 7 bases, and 6 bases lay outside the gene matches. The CDR3 is 14 residues long. CDR3 bases: TGCGCCAGCGCGGTAGCGGGGGGTGAAGAGACCCAGTACTTC. Translation: CASAVAGGEETQYF.

The chain links TRBV6-4 to TRBJ1-2; 11 bases map to TRBD1. CDR1 and CDR2 from the germline V gene are MRHNA and SNTAGT. This CDR3 has 16 amino acids. Losses at the gene ends were 7 bases for V and 6 bases for J; bases not matched to a gene: 13. The CDR3 is CASTPYPDRGRDGYTF. CDR3 DNA sequence: TGTGCCAGCACCCCATACCCGGACAGGGGGCGGGATGGCTACACCTTC.

The chain has TRBV5-1 and TRBJ2-3, with 16 bases fitting TRBD2. The CDR3 covers 18 residues. J lost 6 bases, V lost 3 bases, and 10 bases had no gene match. CDR1 and CDR2 (germline): SGHRS, YFSETQ. CDR3 DNA sequence: TGCGCCAGCAGCTGGTCCTTGGGACTAGCGGGGGGGACGGATACGCAGTATTTT. This translates into CASSWSLGLAGGTDTQYF.

This chain links TRBV6-2 or TRBV6-3 with TRBJ2-3; no clear D gene. The CDR3 is 15 amino acids. With 2 bases removed from V and 1 base from J, the gap between germline ends came to 10 bases. CDR1 and CDR2 (germline): MNHEY, SVGEGT. CDR3 nucleotide sequence: TGTGCCAGCAGTTACGATCGGAAGCGCACAGATACGCAGTATTTT. It translates to CASSYDRKRTDTQYF.

This chain joins TRBV29-1 and TRBJ1-1; D uncertain. The germline CDR1 and CDR2 sequences are SQVTM and ANQGSEA. Trimming cost V 4 bases and J 1 base, with 13 bases left between them. This CDR3 is built from 14 residues. This CDR3 reads CSVVLQARNTEAFF. The CDR3 DNA reads TGCAGCGTTGTTTTGCAGGCGAGGAACACTGAAGCTTTCTTT.

The rearrangement uses TRBV28 and TRBJ2-1; possibly TRBD1 for D (6 bases). Germline V CDR1 and CDR2: MDHEN, SYDVKM. Trimming took off 7 bases at V and 0 bases at J, with 13 bases between the two ends. This CDR3 is 15 amino acids long. The CDR3 bases are TGTGCCAGCACAAGGACAGCGAGCTCCTACAATGAGCAGTTCTTC. It encodes CASTRTASSYNEQFF. Looking up the rest from reference TRBV28 and TRBJ2-1 gives the full variable domain: DVKVTQSSRYLVKRTGEKVFLECVQDMDHENMFWYRQDPGLGLRLIYFSYDVKMKEKGDIPEGYSVSREKKERFSLILESASTNQTSMYLCASTRTASSYNEQFFGPGTRLTVL.

This rearrangement joins TRBV12-3 or TRBV12-4 to TRBJ2-5; D not resolved. Between the trimmed V and J ends, which lost 3 bases and 13 bases, there was a span of 15 bases. The CDR3 totals 12 residues. The CDR3, as DNA: TGTGCCAGCAGTTTTAACTTTTCAGGTCCGTACTTC. This translates into CASSFNFSGPYF.

J is TRBJ2-5 and V is TRBV15; 8 bases align to TRBD1. V shed 5 bases, J shed 1 base, and the junction held 6 bases outside the gene matches. The CDR3 runs 15 residues. Germline lookup yields CDR1 LNHNV and CDR2 YYDKDF (reference sequence). The CDR3 DNA reads TGTGCCACCAGCCCGCGGACAGGGTCCCAAGAGACCCAGTACTTC. It translates to CATSPRTGSQETQYF.